This T cell receptor beta chain was captured by sequencing in a study of T cells in localized non-small cell lung cancer. Whole-study results and caveats: A median around 57 of the top 100 tumor clones appeared in adjacent lung. Tumor showed lower T cell clonality than uninvolved adjacent lung, where it was highest. Greater blood T cell density accompanied longer overall survival. Analysis by sequencing included only one tumor region, so heterogeneity remains possible.

Produced via immunoSEQ multiplex PCR; TCRdb's table is partial and in-frame only. The sample lists fewer than 35,000 clones; roughly 94% were seen once. A word on this clone: Antigen specificity is unknown.

Germline assignment: CDR1 SGHNT and CDR2 YENEEA. This CDR3 is built from 13 residues. V lost 6 bases, J lost 3 bases, and 11 bases lay in between. This TCR came from a woman aged 35-75 years with stage I lung adenocarcinoma. Here the sequenced sample was peripheral blood, taken before any cancer treatment. The chain combines TRBV11-3 with TRBJ1-2; D unresolved. In DNA, the CDR3 is TGTGCCAGCAGTCATGGGGAGGACTATGGCTACACCTTC. Residues: CASSHGEDYGYTF.